This is a list of T cell receptor beta chains from one sample in a study of cytomegalovirus exposure and HLA in healthy donors. Measured with immunoSEQ multiplex PCR; TCRdb has only the in-frame clones, and not every one. The sample lists 130,000 or so clones, 77% occurring once. The specimen was PBMCs. These receptors were collected from a woman between 55 and 75 years old in good health and CMV-seronegative. Each CDR3 is given with its conserved first and last residue. The D gene is left open where the match is weak. Part of the rows lack a size; the others show once, few, many or a class for expanded clones.

d_gene,j_gene,abundance,v_gene,CDR3aa,CDR3nt
TRBD1,TRBJ2-7,-,TRBV6-5,CASSQIARDRGGQYF,TGTGCCAGCAGCCAAATCGCCCGGGACAGGGGAGGGCAGTACTTC
TRBD2,TRBJ2-2,-,TRBV4-1,CASSHRTGTSGGTGELFF,TGCGCCAGCAGCCACCGAACCGGGACTAGCGGGGGGACCGGGGAGCTGTTTTTT
-,TRBJ1-2,-,TRBV7-3,CASSPGGVGYTF,TGTGCCAGCAGCCCGGGGGGCGTGGGCTACACCTTC
TRBD1,TRBJ2-7,once,TRBV5-1,CASSPGQGNYEQYF,TGCGCCAGCAGCCCGGGACAGGGGAACTACGAGCAGTACTTC
-,TRBJ1-5,-,TRBV15,CATSRAGRGNGQPQHF,TGTGCCACCAGCAGAGCGGGCCGGGGGAATGGACAGCCCCAGCATTTT
TRBD1,TRBJ1-2,-,TRBV7-6,CASSPGTGVGYTF,TGTGCCAGCAGCCCCGGGACAGGGGTTGGCTACACCTTC
-,TRBJ1-4,-,TRBV2,CATTKSSATNEKLFF,TGTGCCACTACGAAAAGCTCTGCAACTAATGAAAAACTGTTTTTT
-,TRBJ2-3,-,TRBV7-2,CASSLGGGGDTQYF,TGTGCCAGCAGCTTGGGGGGCGGGGGAGATACGCAGTATTTT
TRBD1,TRBJ1-1,-,TRBV19,CASSGTGGVNTEAFF,TGTGCCAGTAGCGGGACAGGCGGTGTGAACACTGAAGCTTTCTTT
-,TRBJ1-4,-,TRBV5-5,CASRSGQINEKLFF,TGTGCCAGCAGGAGCGGACAGATTAATGAAAAACTGTTTTTT
TRBD2,TRBJ2-7,-,TRBV7-3,CASSLSSGGLYEQYF,TGTGCCAGCAGCTTATCTAGCGGGGGACTGTACGAGCAGTACTTC
-,TRBJ1-5,-,TRBV28,CASSPQGSGNQPQHF,TGTGCCAGCAGTCCCCAGGGGTCTGGCAATCAGCCCCAGCATTTT
-,TRBJ1-4,few,TRBV2,CASMGGRNEKLFF,TGTGCCAGCATGGGGGGGCGTAATGAAAAACTGTTTTTT
TRBD1,TRBJ2-7,few,TRBV7-9,CASSVGQGPYEQYF,TGTGCCAGCAGCGTCGGACAGGGTCCCTACGAGCAGTACTTC
TRBD2,TRBJ2-3,-,TRBV4-2,CASSQGAGGTDTQYF,TGTGCCAGCAGCCAAGGAGCGGGGGGTACAGATACGCAGTATTTT
-,TRBJ2-2,-,TRBV9,CASSVASRSLAGNTGELFF,TGTGCCAGCAGCGTAGCTTCCCGGTCTCTGGCGGGTAACACCGGGGAGCTGTTTTTT
TRBD1,TRBJ1-4,-,TRBV5-1,CASNQGQTNEKLFF,TGCGCCAGCAACCAGGGACAGACTAATGAAAAACTGTTTTTT
-,TRBJ1-3,-,TRBV4-1,CASSHGSGGMAGNTIYF,TGCGCCAGCAGCCATGGCAGCGGGGGGATGGCTGGAAACACCATATATTTT
TRBD1,TRBJ2-2,-,TRBV2,CASRTGWTGELFF,TGTGCCAGCAGGACAGGGTGGACCGGGGAGCTGTTTTTT
TRBD1,TRBJ1-4,once,TRBV2,CASRRDREFEKLFF,TGTGCCAGCAGGCGGGACAGGGAATTTGAAAAACTGTTTTTT
TRBD1,TRBJ1-1,-,TRBV2,CASGTGVLGTEAFF,TGTGCCAGCGGGACAGGGGTGTTGGGCACTGAAGCTTTCTTT
TRBD1,TRBJ1-1,once,TRBV2,CASSYSPLGQGRTEAFF,TGTGCCAGCAGCTACTCACCACTGGGACAGGGGAGGACTGAAGCTTTCTTT
TRBD2,TRBJ2-1,-,TRBV9,CASSVGGGRYNEQFF,TGTGCCAGCAGCGTAGGGGGCGGGAGGTACAATGAGCAGTTCTTC
TRBD1,TRBJ1-1,few,TRBV5-4,CASSPYRGGTEAFF,TGTGCCAGCAGCCCGTACAGGGGAGGCACTGAAGCTTTCTTT
-,TRBJ1-5,once,TRBV28,CASRNTITGGQPQHF,TGTGCCAGCAGAAATACCATCACGGGGGGTCAGCCCCAGCATTTT
-,TRBJ2-3,-,TRBV28,CASSFLTVHTDTQYF,TGTGCCAGCAGTTTCTTAACAGTCCACACAGATACGCAGTATTTT
-,TRBJ1-5,-,TRBV7-6,CASSPGYRNQPQHF,TGTGCCAGCAGCCCAGGGTATCGGAATCAGCCCCAGCATTTT
-,TRBJ1-2,-,TRBV6-5,CASSYGRAQGGYTF,TGTGCCAGCAGTTACGGCAGGGCCCAGGGTGGCTACACCTTC
TRBD1,TRBJ1-2,-,TRBV7-9,CASSLVGQGHGYTF,TGTGCCAGCAGCTTAGTAGGACAGGGGCATGGCTACACCTTC
TRBD1,TRBJ2-7,-,TRBV27,CASSYSDRGYEQYF,TGTGCCAGCTCATACTCCGACAGGGGCTACGAGCAGTACTTC
TRBD1,TRBJ1-2,-,TRBV6-1,CASTRSGQGYGYTF,TGTGCCAGCACCCGGTCAGGACAGGGTTACGGCTACACCTTC
TRBD1,TRBJ1-1,-,TRBV25-1,CASSVQGANTEAFF,TGTGCCAGCAGTGTACAGGGGGCGAACACTGAAGCTTTCTTT
TRBD1,TRBJ1-5,-,TRBV9,CATRTGSITNQPQHF,TGTGCCACCCGGACAGGATCCATAACTAATCAGCCCCAGCATTTT
-,TRBJ1-1,-,TRBV30,CAWNPGLATEAFF,TGTGCCTGGAATCCCGGGTTGGCCACTGAAGCTTTCTTT
TRBD1,TRBJ2-6,-,TRBV28,CASRGTGSFSGANVLTF,TGTGCCAGCCGGGGGACAGGGTCCTTCTCTGGGGCCAACGTCCTGACTTTC
-,TRBJ2-1,-,TRBV27,CASSLNRVSGGNEQFF,TGTGCCAGCAGTTTAAATAGGGTCTCAGGGGGGAATGAGCAGTTCTTC
TRBD1,TRBJ1-6,-,TRBV6-1,CASSDGQGVNSPLHF,TGTGCCAGCAGTGACGGACAGGGCGTTAATTCACCCCTCCACTTT
TRBD1,TRBJ2-3,-,TRBV2,CASSETGLSTDTQYF,TGTGCCAGCAGTGAGACAGGGTTAAGCACAGATACGCAGTATTTT
-,TRBJ2-7,-,TRBV5-5,CASSRVQGYEQYF,TGTGCCAGCAGCCGGGTACAGGGATACGAGCAGTACTTC
TRBD2,TRBJ2-7,-,TRBV14,CASSQDTRVMRLASREQYF,TGTGCCAGCAGCCAAGATACAAGGGTAATGCGACTAGCGAGTCGCGAGCAGTACTTC
-,TRBJ2-6,-,TRBV5-1,CASSLVQISGANVLTF,TGCGCCAGCAGCTTGGTTCAAATCTCTGGGGCCAACGTCCTGACTTTC
-,TRBJ1-1,-,TRBV5-4,CASSLALQGEAFF,TGTGCCAGCAGCTTGGCCCTACAGGGAGAAGCTTTCTTT
-,TRBJ2-7,-,TRBV9,CASSVSYPSRYEQYF,TGTGCCAGCAGCGTTAGCTACCCGTCAAGATACGAGCAGTACTTC
TRBD1,TRBJ1-1,once,TRBV19,CASSINRGLAMNTEAFF,TGTGCCAGTAGTATCAACAGGGGTCTGGCGATGAACACTGAAGCTTTCTTT
-,TRBJ2-3,few,TRBV7-3,CASSPRRPSTDTQYF,TGTGCCAGCAGCCCCCGGAGGCCAAGCACAGATACGCAGTATTTT
TRBD1,TRBJ2-7,-,TRBV28,CASRRDRTHEQYF,TGTGCCAGCAGACGGGACAGAACCCACGAGCAGTACTTC
-,TRBJ1-3,few,TRBV28,CATSPGGSGNTIYF,TGTGCCACGTCCCCGGGGGGGAGTGGAAACACCATATATTTT
-,TRBJ2-7,-,TRBV5-6,CASSLTGRGTYEQYF,TGTGCCAGCAGCTTGACAGGGAGGGGAACCTACGAGCAGTACTTC
TRBD2,TRBJ2-1,-,TRBV10-3,CATGTSGGVNEQFF,TGTGCCACCGGGACTAGCGGGGGGGTCAATGAGCAGTTCTTC
-,TRBJ1-5,-,TRBV28,CASSLGPWEVNQPQHF,TGTGCCAGCAGTTTGGGACCGTGGGAGGTCAATCAGCCCCAGCATTTT
TRBD2,TRBJ2-7,-,TRBV7-8,CASSLGVTSVYEQYF,TGTGCCAGCAGCTTAGGTGTGACTAGCGTATACGAGCAGTACTTC
-,TRBJ1-5,-,TRBV4-1,CASSQAGGGNQPQHF,TGCGCCAGCAGCCAAGCCGGGGGTGGGAATCAGCCCCAGCATTTT
TRBD2,TRBJ2-1,once,TRBV30,CAWSSPSGSNNEQFF,TGTGCCTGGAGTTCCCCTAGCGGGAGCAACAATGAGCAGTTCTTC
TRBD2,TRBJ2-3,-,TRBV15,CATSRLAGVSTDTQYF,TGTGCCACCAGCAGGCTAGCGGGAGTTAGTACAGATACGCAGTATTTT